This entry is about one TCR beta chain. The data are from a study of blood T cell repertoires in COVID-19. Study overall: Sources were T cells, B-cell-depleted T cells, or PBMCs; the material itself was cDNA or gDNA.

Germline lookup yields CDR1 ENHRY and CDR2 SYGVKD. The CDR3 consists of 12 residues. V lost 8 bases and J lost 1, with 8 bases in between. Under the authors' procedure: Estimation of nucleated cell counts relied on the amplification of reference gene primers. Only in-frame clones appear in the TCRdb table, and some are missing; sequencing was by immunoSEQ multiplex PCR. V, J and clone size reflect that table, while D and trimming were determined from the DNA. The sample has about 240,000 clones; approximately 86% are singletons. This TCR came from a man aged 60 to 69 who had recovered from COVID-19. Sequences were obtained from peripheral blood. The J gene is TRBJ2-5, the V gene TRBV10-3; D gene uncertain. The CDR3 spells CAIAATQETQYF. DNA of the CDR3: TGTGCCATCGCGGCCACCCAAGAGACCCAGTACTTC.